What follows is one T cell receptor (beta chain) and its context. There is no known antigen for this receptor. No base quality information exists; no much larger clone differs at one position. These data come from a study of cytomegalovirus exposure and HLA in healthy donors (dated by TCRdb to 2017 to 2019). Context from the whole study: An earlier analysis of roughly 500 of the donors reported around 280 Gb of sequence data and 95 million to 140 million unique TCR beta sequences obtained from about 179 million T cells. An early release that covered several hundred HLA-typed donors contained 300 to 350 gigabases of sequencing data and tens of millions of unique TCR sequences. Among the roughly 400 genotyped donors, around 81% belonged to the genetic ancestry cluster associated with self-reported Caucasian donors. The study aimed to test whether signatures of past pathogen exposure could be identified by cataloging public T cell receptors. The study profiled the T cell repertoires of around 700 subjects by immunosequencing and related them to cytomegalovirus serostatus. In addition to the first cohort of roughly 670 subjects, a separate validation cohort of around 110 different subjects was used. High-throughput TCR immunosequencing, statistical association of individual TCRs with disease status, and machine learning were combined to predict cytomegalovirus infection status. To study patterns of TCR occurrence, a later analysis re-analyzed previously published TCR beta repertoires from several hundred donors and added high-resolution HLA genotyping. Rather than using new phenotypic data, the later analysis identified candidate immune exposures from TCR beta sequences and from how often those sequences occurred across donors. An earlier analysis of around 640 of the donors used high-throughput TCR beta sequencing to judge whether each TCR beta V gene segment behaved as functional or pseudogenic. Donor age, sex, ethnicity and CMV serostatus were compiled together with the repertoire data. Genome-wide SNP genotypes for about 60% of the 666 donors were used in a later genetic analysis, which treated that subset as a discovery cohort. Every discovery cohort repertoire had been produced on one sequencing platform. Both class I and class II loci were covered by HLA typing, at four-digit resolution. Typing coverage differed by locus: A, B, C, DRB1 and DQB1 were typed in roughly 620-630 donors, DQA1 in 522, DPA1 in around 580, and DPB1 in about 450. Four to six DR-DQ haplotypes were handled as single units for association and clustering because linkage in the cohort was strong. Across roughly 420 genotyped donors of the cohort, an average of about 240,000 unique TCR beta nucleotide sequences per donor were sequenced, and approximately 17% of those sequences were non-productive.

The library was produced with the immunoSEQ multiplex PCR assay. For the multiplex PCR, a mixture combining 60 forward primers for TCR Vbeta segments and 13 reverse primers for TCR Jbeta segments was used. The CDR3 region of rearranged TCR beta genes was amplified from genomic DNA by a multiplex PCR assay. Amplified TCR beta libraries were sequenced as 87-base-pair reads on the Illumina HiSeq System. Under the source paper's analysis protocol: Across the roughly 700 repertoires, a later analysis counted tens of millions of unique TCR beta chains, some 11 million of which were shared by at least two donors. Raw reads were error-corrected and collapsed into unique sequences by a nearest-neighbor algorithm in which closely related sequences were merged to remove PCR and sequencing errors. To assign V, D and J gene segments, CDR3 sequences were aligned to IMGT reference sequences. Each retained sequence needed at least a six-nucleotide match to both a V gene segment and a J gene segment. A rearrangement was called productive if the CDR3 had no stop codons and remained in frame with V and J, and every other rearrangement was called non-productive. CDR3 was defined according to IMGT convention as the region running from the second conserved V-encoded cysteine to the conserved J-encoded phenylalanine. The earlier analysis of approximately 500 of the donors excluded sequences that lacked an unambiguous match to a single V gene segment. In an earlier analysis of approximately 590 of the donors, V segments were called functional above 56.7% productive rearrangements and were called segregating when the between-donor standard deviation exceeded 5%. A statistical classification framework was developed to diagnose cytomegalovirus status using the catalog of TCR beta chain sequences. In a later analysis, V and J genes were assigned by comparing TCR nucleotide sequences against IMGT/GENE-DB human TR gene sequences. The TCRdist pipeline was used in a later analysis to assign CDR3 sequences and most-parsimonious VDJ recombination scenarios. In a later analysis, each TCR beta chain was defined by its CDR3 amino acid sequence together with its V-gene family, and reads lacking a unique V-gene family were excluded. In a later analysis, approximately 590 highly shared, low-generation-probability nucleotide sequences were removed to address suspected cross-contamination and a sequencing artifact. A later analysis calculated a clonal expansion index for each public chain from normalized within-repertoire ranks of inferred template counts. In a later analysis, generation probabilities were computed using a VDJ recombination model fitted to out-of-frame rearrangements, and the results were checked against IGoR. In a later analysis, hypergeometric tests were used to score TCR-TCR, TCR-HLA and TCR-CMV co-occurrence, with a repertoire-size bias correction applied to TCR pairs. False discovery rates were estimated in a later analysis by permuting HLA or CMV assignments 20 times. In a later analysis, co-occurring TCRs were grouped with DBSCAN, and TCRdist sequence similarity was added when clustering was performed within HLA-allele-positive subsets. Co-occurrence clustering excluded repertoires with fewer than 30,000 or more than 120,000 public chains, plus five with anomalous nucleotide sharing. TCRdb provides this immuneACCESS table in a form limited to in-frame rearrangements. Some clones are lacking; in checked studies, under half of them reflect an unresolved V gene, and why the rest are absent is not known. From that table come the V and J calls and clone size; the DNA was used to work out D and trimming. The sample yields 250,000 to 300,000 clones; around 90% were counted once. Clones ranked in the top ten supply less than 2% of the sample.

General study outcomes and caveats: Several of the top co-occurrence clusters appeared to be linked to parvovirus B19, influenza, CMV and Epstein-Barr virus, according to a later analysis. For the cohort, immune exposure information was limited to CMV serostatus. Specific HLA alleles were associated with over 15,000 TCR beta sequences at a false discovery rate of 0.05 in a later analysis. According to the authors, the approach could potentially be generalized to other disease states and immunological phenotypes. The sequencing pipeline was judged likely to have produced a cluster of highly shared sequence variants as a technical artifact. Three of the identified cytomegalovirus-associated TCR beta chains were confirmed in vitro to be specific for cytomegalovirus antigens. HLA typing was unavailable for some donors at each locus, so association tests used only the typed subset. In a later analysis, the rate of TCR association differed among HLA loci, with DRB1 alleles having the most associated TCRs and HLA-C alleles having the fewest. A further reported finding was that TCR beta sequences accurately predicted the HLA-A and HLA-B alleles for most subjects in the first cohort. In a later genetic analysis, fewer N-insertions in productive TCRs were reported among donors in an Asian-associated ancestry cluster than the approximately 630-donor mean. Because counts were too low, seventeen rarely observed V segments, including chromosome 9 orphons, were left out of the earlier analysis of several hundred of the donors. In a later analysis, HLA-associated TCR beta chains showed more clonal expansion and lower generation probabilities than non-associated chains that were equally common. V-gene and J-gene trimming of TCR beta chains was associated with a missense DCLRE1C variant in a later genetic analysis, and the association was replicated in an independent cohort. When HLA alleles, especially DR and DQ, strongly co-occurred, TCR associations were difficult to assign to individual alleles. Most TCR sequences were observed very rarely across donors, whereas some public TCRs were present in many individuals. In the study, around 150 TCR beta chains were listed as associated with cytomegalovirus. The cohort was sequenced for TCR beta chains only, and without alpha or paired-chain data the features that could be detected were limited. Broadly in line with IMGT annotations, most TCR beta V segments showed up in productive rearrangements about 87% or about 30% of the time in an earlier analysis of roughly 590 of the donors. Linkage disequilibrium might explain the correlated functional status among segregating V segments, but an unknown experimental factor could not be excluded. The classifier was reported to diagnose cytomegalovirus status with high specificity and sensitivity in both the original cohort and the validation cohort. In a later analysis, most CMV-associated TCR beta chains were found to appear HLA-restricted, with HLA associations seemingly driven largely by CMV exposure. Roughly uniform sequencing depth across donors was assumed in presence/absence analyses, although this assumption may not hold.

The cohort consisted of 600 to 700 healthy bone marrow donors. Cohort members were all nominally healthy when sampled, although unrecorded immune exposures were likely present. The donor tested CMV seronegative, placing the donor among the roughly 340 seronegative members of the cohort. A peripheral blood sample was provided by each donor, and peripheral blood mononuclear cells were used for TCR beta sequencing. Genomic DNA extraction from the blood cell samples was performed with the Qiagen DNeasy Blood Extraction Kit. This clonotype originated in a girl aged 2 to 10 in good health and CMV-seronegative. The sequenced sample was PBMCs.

The CDR3 reads CATSRAGGTEAFF. Here is the DNA: TGTGCCACCAGCAGAGCGGGGGGCACTGAAGCTTTCTTT. The sequence is built from TRBV15 and TRBJ1-1, with TRBD1 as a weak D call on 5 bases. CDR1 and CDR2 are drawn from the germline V gene (reference sequence): LNHNV, YYDKDF. From the cysteine through the phenylalanine, the CDR3 covers 13 amino acids. Here the CDR3 DNA is all that survives: 39 bases in frame from base 1. V is pared back by 1 base and J by 4 bases, with 7 bases lying between the germline termini. The reference TRBV15 and TRBJ1-1 proteins fill in what lies around the CDR3, so the full variable domain reads DAMVIQNPRYQVTQFGKPVTLSCSQTLNHNVMYWYQQKSSQAPKLLFHYYDKDFNNEADTPDNFQSRRPNTSFCFLDIRSPGLGDTAMYLCATSRAGGTEAFFGQGTRLTVV.